The present TCR beta chain was sequenced within a study of blood T cell repertoires in COVID-19. For the study at large: Samples taken during acute and convalescent COVID-19 were collected in the United States, Italy and Spain. T cells, B-cell-depleted T cells, or PBMCs provided the cDNA or gDNA that served as material.

Authors' methods: Counts of nucleated cells, estimated from reference gene primer amplification, were obtained. Libraries were prepared by immunoSEQ multiplex PCR; TCRdb keeps only in-frame clonotypes and omits some of them. That table supplies the V and J calls and clone size; D and trimming were determined from the DNA. The repertoire holds approximately 180,000 clones, roughly 84% seen once, with 18% in the top ten. This CDR3 is built from 13 residues. Trimming stripped 3 bases from V and 5 bases from J, with 7 bases between. Germline lookup yields CDR1 SGHTA and CDR2 FQGNSA. Patients of the Seattle cohort, enrolled during active infection, were followed longitudinally.

Sequencing input: peripheral blood. The receptor was isolated from a person aged 65 to 79 with COVID-19, enrolled during active disease. The chain is built from TRBV7-2 and TRBJ2-2; D not resolved. CDR3 sequence (DNA): TGTGCCAGCAGCTTCGACGGGACCGGGGAGCTGTTTTTT. Its protein product is CASSFDGTGELFF.